These T cell receptor beta chains were read from a single sample in a study of OX40 agonist ivuxolimab in advanced cancers. Assay used: immunoSEQ multiplex PCR; TCRdb lists only in-frame clones, some missing. The table has about 94,000 clones, around nine tenths seen once. This specimen consisted of CD4+ or CD8+ T cells sorted from blood, obtained in a trial of the OX40 agonist ivuxolimab. These receptors were collected from an adult with an advanced solid tumor such as melanoma, head and neck, liver or kidney cancer. CDR3s include the opening cysteine and the closing phenylalanine or tryptophan. A D gene is named only where the DNA matches it firmly. A clone size is listed for some rows: how often the clone was seen (once, few, many), or a class if it is expanded.

TRBD1	-	TRBV5-4	TRBJ1-4	15	TGTGCCAGCAGTACTGCACAGGGGTCCGGTGAAAAACTGTTTTTT	CASSTAQGSGEKLFF
-	once	TRBV18	TRBJ1-4	13	TGTGCCAGCTCCTCGACAGAGTATGAAAAACTGTTTTTT	CASSSTEYEKLFF
-	-	TRBV20-1	TRBJ2-5	11	TGCAGTGCGACCCTCCAGGAGACCCAGTACTTC	CSATLQETQYF
-	-	TRBV4-3	TRBJ1-2	16	TGCGCCAGCAGCCAAGCTCAGGCAGGGCCACACTATGGCTACACCTTC	CASSQAQAGPHYGYTF
-	once	TRBV21-1	TRBJ1-6	16	TGTGCCAGCAGCCCCTATCCCAGCTCCTATAATTCACCCCTCCACTTT	CASSPYPSSYNSPLHF
-	-	TRBV18	TRBJ2-3	14	TGTGCCAGCTCACCACCGTATCCCACAGATACGCAGTATTTT	CASSPPYPTDTQYF
TRBD1	-	TRBV4-3	TRBJ1-2	14	TGCGCCAGCAGCCCAGAACAGGGGACGTCTGGCTACACCTTC	CASSPEQGTSGYTF
-	-	TRBV23-1	TRBJ1-2	15	TGCGCCAGCAGTCAATCGGCACGACGGACGGATGGCTACACCTTC	CASSQSARRTDGYTF
-	-	TRBV5-1	TRBJ1-2	14	TGCGCCAGCAGCTTGGACGGGGGCCCCTATGGCTACACCTTC	CASSLDGGPYGYTF
-	-	TRBV30	TRBJ1-5	12	TGTGCCTGGAGTGGAGGCAATCAGCTCCAGCATTTT	CAWSGGNQLQHF
-	-	TRBV5-8	TRBJ1-2	16	TGTGCCAGCAGCACCGGAGGGGGGGACTCTAACTATGGCTACACCTTC	CASSTGGGDSNYGYTF
-	few	TRBV15	TRBJ1-6	16	TGTGCCACCAGCAGAGATGCCCAGATTAATAATTCACCCCTCCACTTT	CATSRDAQINNSPLHF
-	-	TRBV5-5	TRBJ1-3	16	TGTGCCAGCAGCTCGGGACGGACGAGCTCTGGAAACACCATATATTTT	CASSSGRTSSGNTIYF
-	-	TRBV7-9	TRBJ1-1	14	TGTGCCAGCAGCTTGAACAGATTAAACACTGAAGCTTTCTTT	CASSLNRLNTEAFF
-	-	TRBV11-2	TRBJ2-5	17	TGTGCCAGCAGCTTAGTTGGGGGGCTAGGGGGTCGAGAGACCCAGTACTTC	CASSLVGGLGGRETQYF
-	-	TRBV5-1	TRBJ1-3	16	TGCGCCAGCAGCTTTGTCCAAGGGGGAGCGGGAAACACCATATATTTT	CASSFVQGGAGNTIYF
-	-	TRBV11-3	TRBJ2-7	13	TGTGCCAGCAGCTTCGGGGTTGCGCGCGAGCAGTACTTC	CASSFGVAREQYF
-	-	TRBV5-1	TRBJ2-2	15	TGCGCCAGCAGCTTATTACAGGGAGATACCGGGGAGCTGTTTTTT	CASSLLQGDTGELFF
-	-	TRBV5-1	TRBJ1-3	16	TGCGCCAGCAGCCTGCAAGAGGTGCGCTCTGGAAACACCATATATTTT	CASSLQEVRSGNTIYF
TRBD2	-	TRBV5-1	TRBJ2-7	14	TGCGCCAGCAGCCCGGGACTAGCGGGGGTCGAGCAGTACTTC	CASSPGLAGVEQYF
TRBD2	-	TRBV7-8	TRBJ2-3	16	TGTGCCAGCAGCTTAGGACTAGCGGAGAGCACAGATACGCAGTATTTT	CASSLGLAESTDTQYF
-	-	TRBV19	TRBJ1-1	14	TGTGCCAGTAGTATAGGAGGGGCATACACTGAAGCTTTCTTT	CASSIGGAYTEAFF
TRBD1	-	TRBV13	TRBJ1-1	15	TGTGCCAGCAGCTCGGCAGGGGGCCCGAACACTGAAGCTTTCTTT	CASSSAGGPNTEAFF
TRBD1	-	TRBV4-2	TRBJ2-5	16	TGTGCCAGCAGCCCACCCGGCAGGGGGCTTCGAGAGACCCAGTACTTC	CASSPPGRGLRETQYF
-	-	TRBV2	TRBJ1-1	16	TGTGCCAGCAGGAAACCTTTAGGGGACATGAACACTGAAGCTTTCTTT	CASRKPLGDMNTEAFF
TRBD1	once	TRBV27	TRBJ1-1	15	TGTGCCAGCAGGGCCCCGGGACAGGGGTTCACTGAAGCTTTCTTT	CASRAPGQGFTEAFF
-	-	TRBV7-9	TRBJ1-1	13	TGTGCCAGCAGCTTAGCGGCCCGGGAACTAGCTTTCTTT	CASSLAARELAFF
-	-	TRBV6-6	TRBJ2-3	12	TGTGCCGTCGGGGGTGGCACAGATACGCAGTATTTT	CAVGGGTDTQYF
-	once	TRBV13	TRBJ1-1	12	TGTGCCAGCAGCCGGACGGCGAACGAAGCTTTCTTT	CASSRTANEAFF
-	-	TRBV29-1	TRBJ1-2	13	TGCAGCGTTGGATGGCAGGGAAACTATGGCTACACCTTC	CSVGWQGNYGYTF
TRBD2	-	TRBV11-3	TRBJ2-1	15	TGTGCCAGCAGCTTGAGGGGACTACCCTACAATGAGCAGTTCTTC	CASSLRGLPYNEQFF
-	-	TRBV7-2	TRBJ1-1	15	TGTGCCAGCAGCTTAGTCAGTGTCAGCCCAACTGAAGCTTTCTTT	CASSLVSVSPTEAFF
-	-	TRBV30	TRBJ1-2	10	TGTGCCTGGGGGCAAAGTGGCTACACCTTC	CAWGQSGYTF
-	-	TRBV6-5	TRBJ1-2	14	TGTGCCAGCAGTTACTCCGGCAGGGTGGTTGGCTACACCTTC	CASSYSGRVVGYTF
-	few	TRBV7-2	TRBJ2-2	16	TGTGCCAGCAGCCGCGAGAGGGCAGAGCTCACCGGGGAGCTGTTTTTT	CASSRERAELTGELFF
TRBD1	-	TRBV6-5	TRBJ2-7	15	TGTGCCACGAAACCCTCGGGACAGGGGGTGTACGAGCAGTACTTC	CATKPSGQGVYEQYF
-	-	TRBV9	TRBJ2-3	16	TGTGCCAGCAGCGTAGCTGCAATAGCGGGCACAGATACGCAGTATTTT	CASSVAAIAGTDTQYF
-	-	TRBV7-7	TRBJ2-2	18	TGTGCTAGCAGCTTAAGGTATAGGACAGCGGTTGATACCGGGGAGCTGTTTTTT	CASSLRYRTAVDTGELFF
-	-	TRBV9	TRBJ2-3	17	TGTGCCAGCAGCGCACACGGGTTGGCCCGGAGCACAGATACGCAGTATTTT	CASSAHGLARSTDTQYF
TRBD2	-	TRBV6-1	TRBJ2-7	13	TGTGCCAGCAGCAGACGAGGGAGGGACGAGCAGTACTTC	CASSRRGRDEQYF
TRBD2	-	TRBV7-2	TRBJ2-5	16	TGTGCCAGCGGCGTCAGGACTAGCGGGACCAAAGAGACCCAGTACTTC	CASGVRTSGTKETQYF
-	-	TRBV11-1	TRBJ2-1	15	TGTGCCAGCAGCACCGCGCCGGGGTTCTACAATGAGCAGTTCTTC	CASSTAPGFYNEQFF
-	-	TRBV7-2	TRBJ1-1	14	TGTGCCAGCAGCCCCAGACAGTTGAACCCTGAAGCTTTCTTT	CASSPRQLNPEAFF
-	-	TRBV7-9	TRBJ1-2	14	TGTGCCAGCAGCTTAGCCGACCGGCCCTATGGCTACACCTTC	CASSLADRPYGYTF
-	-	TRBV10-3	TRBJ2-1	16	TGTGCCATCAGTGAGTCGACGCTAGCGACATACAATGAGCAGTTCTTC	CAISESTLATYNEQFF
-	few	TRBV6-1	TRBJ1-3	13	TGTGCCAGCAGAATGACTTCTGGAAACACCATATATTTT	CASRMTSGNTIYF
-	-	TRBV2	TRBJ2-2	14	TGTGCCAGCAGTTCGGACGGTTACACCGGGGAGCTGTTTTTT	CASSSDGYTGELFF